These 12 T cell receptor beta chains originate from one sample sequenced in a study of patients and donors after allogeneic stem cell transplantation. TCRdb itself ran the RT-PCR reads through MiXCR, one entry per CDR3 protein. The sample consists of 900,000 to 1,000,000 distinct CDR3 sequences, more than 15% of them appearing once. Input material: blood, either unsorted or a sorted T cell fraction (not recorded which). The receptors come from a human donor who was either an allogeneic HSCT recipient or a stem cell or donor lymphocyte infusion donor (not recorded which). It is not recorded whose cells these are; they may come from a transplant donor.

This rearrangement joins TRBV6-1 to TRBJ2-3; possible D gene TRBD2, 6 bases. Germline V lookup: CDR1 MNHNS, CDR2 SASEGT. The CDR3 length is 15 residues. The V end lost 5 bases, the J end lost 0 bases, and 12 bases lay between the germline ends. CDR3 sequence (DNA): TGTGCCAGCAGTAGAGGAGGGCTTAGCACAGATACGCAGTATTTT. This gives the protein CASSRGGLSTDTQYF.

Only a few counts were recorded for this clonotype. The V and J genes are TRBV29-1 and TRBJ1-5; D is uncertain. The V gene's germline CDR1 is SQVTM and CDR2 ANQGSEA. The CDR3 has 13 residues. The V end lost 6 bases, the J end lost 9 bases, and 18 bases lay between the germline ends. CDR3 region: CSVGSKQVGPQHF. Here the CDR3 DNA reads TGCAGCGTCGGATCCAAGCAAGTAGGGCCCCAGCATTTT.

This clonotype has a handful of counts. The V call is TRBV5-1, the J call TRBJ2-7; no clear D. CDR3 length: 15 amino acids. Trimming removed 0 bases at V and 2 bases at J, with 12 bases between. Germline V gene sequence: CDR1 SGHRS, CDR2 YFSETQ. CDR3 amino acids: CASSLVMGPTYEQYF. The CDR3 nucleotides read TGCGCCAGCAGCTTGGTGATGGGCCCTACCTACGAGCAGTACTTC.

The table lists this clonotype with many counts. The V gene is TRBV4-2, the J gene TRBJ1-4; D ambiguous. CDR1 and CDR2 from the germline V gene are LGHNA and YNFKEQ. CDR3 length: 14 residues. With 4 bases removed from V and 7 bases from J, the gap between germline ends came to 13 bases. The CDR3 DNA reads as TGTGCCAGCAGCCCGCAAACCTGGGGTGAAAAACTGTTTTTT. As protein: CASSPQTWGEKLFF.

The rearrangement uses TRBV5-1 and TRBJ2-7; possible D gene TRBD2, 6 bases. Looked up from germline, CDR1 is SGHRS and CDR2 is YFSETQ. The CDR3 consists of 16 residues. The V end was cut by 4 bases, the J end by 2 bases, with 19 bases between. CDR3 loop: CASSPGTGLQTYEQYF. As DNA, the CDR3 is TGCGCCAGCAGCCCCGGCACGGGACTCCAAACCTACGAGCAGTACTTC.

The CDR3 sequence: CASSVLGDFRSPLHF. The CDR3 coding sequence is TGTGCCAGCAGTGTACTGGGGGATTTCCGATCACCCCTCCACTTT. This sequence joins TRBV2 and TRBJ1-6, with D possibly matching TRBD1 (5 bases). Trimming removed 4 bases from V and 10 bases from J, with 17 bases in between. The CDR3 contains 15 residues. Looked up from germline, CDR1 is SNHLY and CDR2 is FYNNEI.

The chain employs TRBV12-3 or TRBV12-4 and TRBJ1-6, with 7 bases matching TRBD1. This CDR3 contains 21 residues. Trimming removed 3 bases from V and 2 bases from J; junction bases left unmatched: 19. CDR3 in amino acids: CASSFGGRDPGQSAYNSPLHF. CDR3 nucleotides: TGTGCCAGCAGTTTTGGGGGGCGAGACCCGGGACAGTCGGCCTATAATTCACCCCTCCACTTT.

This clonotype showed up just a few times. This chain links TRBV6-2 or TRBV6-3 with TRBJ2-4; TRBD2 agrees at 12 bases. With V trimmed by 4 bases and J by 12 bases, 10 bases remained unmatched. The CDR3 is 15 residues long. Germline loops: CDR1 MNHEY, CDR2 SVGEGT. DNA of the CDR3: TGTGCCAGCAGTTCGCGGCTAGCGGGGGGGGCAACTCAGTACTTC. It is translated as CASSSRLAGGATQYF.

The table lists this clonotype with many counts. The chain couples TRBV9 to TRBJ1-3; D is uncertain. Germline values: CDR1 SGDLS, CDR2 YYNGEE. The CDR3 spans 17 residues. Deletions cut 3 bases from V and 0 bases from J, with 16 bases between. This CDR3 reads CASSGGRTATSGNTIYF. In DNA, the CDR3 is TGTGCCAGCAGCGGCGGAAGGACGGCTACCTCTGGAAACACCATATATTTT.

The chain links TRBV14 to TRBJ2-3; unclear D gene. The germline V gene has CDR1 SGHDN and CDR2 FVKESK. The ends were cut back, 0 bases at V and 2 bases at J, with 6 bases in the middle. The CDR3 has 14 amino acids. The CDR3: CASSQEQHTDTQYF. The CDR3 region has the DNA TGTGCCAGCAGCCAAGAACAGCACACAGATACGCAGTATTTT. The entire variable domain, with the rest obtained from reference TRBV14 and TRBJ2-3, is as follows: EAGVTQFPSHSVIEKGQTVTLRCDPISGHDNLYWYRRVMGKEIKFLLHFVKESKQDESGMPNNRFLAERTGGTYSTLKVQPAELEDSGVYFCASSQEQHTDTQYFGPGTRLTVL.

V gene TRBV30 combines with J gene TRBJ2-7, with TRBD1 as a possible D gene (5 bases). Looked up from germline, CDR1 is GTSNPN and CDR2 is SVGIG (reference sequence). V lost 6 bases, J lost 2 bases, and 11 bases lay in between. This CDR3 comprises 12 residues. CDR3 in DNA: TGTGCCTGTCTTACAGGCCCCTACGAGCAGTACTTC. Translation: CACLTGPYEQYF.

This chain joins TRBV10-3 and TRBJ1-4, with D possibly matching TRBD1 (6 bases). Deletions cut 2 bases from V and 10 bases from J, with 14 bases between. Germline CDR1 ENHRY, CDR2 SYGVKD. The CDR3 extends over 14 amino acids. In nucleotides, the CDR3 is TGTGCCATCAGTGAGGTTGCGGGGGCAGGAAAACTGTTTTTT. Translation: CAISEVAGAGKLFF.